The rows below give T cell receptor beta chains drawn from one sample of a study of T cell responses to AZD1222 COVID-19 vaccine. Sequencing was performed with immunoSEQ multiplex PCR; in TCRdb, only in-frame clones are kept and a portion is missing. Of about 130,000 clones in the sample, over 65% were seen once. Sequenced material: peripheral blood, taken on day 0 of AZD1222 vaccination. The receptors here all came from an adult in good health. CDR3s include the opening cysteine and the closing phenylalanine or tryptophan.

V gene: TRBV3-1/TRBV3-2
J gene: TRBJ2-2
CDR3 protein: CASSDRGYTGELFF

V gene: TRBV2
J gene: TRBJ2-7
CDR3 protein: CASSDRGSSYEQYF

V gene: TRBV5-4
J gene: TRBJ1-1
CDR3 protein: CASSLAAENTEAFF

V gene: TRBV28
J gene: TRBJ2-5
CDR3 protein: CASRTGTGQETQYF

V gene: TRBV7-6
J gene: TRBJ2-7
CDR3 protein: CASSLMGDEQYF

V gene: TRBV2
J gene: TRBJ1-2
CDR3 protein: CASSAGGSYGYTF

V gene: TRBV28
J gene: TRBJ1-5
CDR3 protein: CASSFVGGNQPQHF

V gene: TRBV14
J gene: TRBJ2-1
CDR3 protein: CASSLRQLWNEQFF

V gene: TRBV5-1
J gene: TRBJ2-7
CDR3 protein: CASSFSQGSYEQYF

V gene: TRBV18
J gene: TRBJ1-2
CDR3 protein: CASSPSASNYGYTF

V gene: TRBV19
J gene: TRBJ2-1
CDR3 protein: CASSGVILSYNEQFF

V gene: TRBV6-1
J gene: TRBJ1-1
CDR3 protein: CASSEAIRNGLEAFF

V gene: TRBV10-3
J gene: TRBJ1-1
CDR3 protein: CAISESRQLNTEAFF

V gene: TRBV29-1
J gene: TRBJ1-2
CDR3 protein: CSAGGGQKFYGYTF

V gene: TRBV16
J gene: TRBJ1-6
CDR3 protein: CASSQSLNSPLHF

V gene: TRBV11-3
J gene: TRBJ2-1
CDR3 protein: CASSRPGRNEQFF

V gene: TRBV25-1
J gene: TRBJ1-5
CDR3 protein: CASSAGTGGRDSNQPQHF

V gene: TRBV6-5
J gene: TRBJ1-3
CDR3 protein: CASSYSMGGGNTIYF

V gene: TRBV5-1
J gene: TRBJ1-2
CDR3 protein: CASSTLRGSADGYTF